The 20 T cell receptor beta chains below all came from one sample that was sequenced in a study of a mutant IDH1 vaccine in newly diagnosed glioma. These receptors have no known antigen. Data came from immunoSEQ multiplex PCR; TCRdb stores just in-frame clones and leaves some out. Here the sample spans 30,000 to 35,000 clones, roughly 89% being singletons. The time point here: week 47, end of study. A 20-mer mutant IDH1 peptide at 300 ug was injected subcutaneously with topical imiquimod. Sequencing used PBMCs, obtained from a glioma patient whose treatment included an IDH1 peptide vaccine. The receptors were sampled from a man aged 40-55 years with glioma.

The chain couples TRBV9 to TRBJ2-3; D is possibly TRBD1 (6 bases). Trimming took 3 bases from V and 0 from J, leaving 17 bases between them. The length of the CDR3 is 17 residues. Germline loops: CDR1 SGDLS, CDR2 YYNGEE. Written as DNA, the CDR3 is TGTGCCAGCAGCGGAAGGGACCGGGACACAAGCACAGATACGCAGTATTTT. As protein: CASSGRDRDTSTDTQYF.

This chain uses TRBV13 with TRBJ2-1; possibly TRBD1 for D (5 bases). The V gene's germline CDR1 is PRHDT and CDR2 FYEKMQ (reference sequence). This CDR3 is built from 11 residues. V was shortened by 1 base and J by 14 bases, with 9 bases between the two germline ends. CDR3 sequence (DNA): TGTGCCAGCAGCTTAGTCAGGGATGAGTTCTTC. Translated: CASSLVRDEFF.

The chain uses TRBV2 and TRBJ2-3; possibly TRBD2 for D (6 bases). Germline loops: CDR1 SNHLY, CDR2 FYNNEI. V lost 10 bases, J lost 0 bases, and 14 bases lay in between. This CDR3 is 14 amino acids long. DNA for the CDR3: TGTGCCATACGTAGGGACTCTAGCACAGATACGCAGTATTTT. Encoded protein: CAIRRDSSTDTQYF.

The chain carries TRBV12-5 and TRBJ1-1, with 10 bases matching TRBD1. V shed 5 bases and J 0 bases; nucleotides not matched to a gene: 27. This CDR3 has 23 residues. Germline assignment: CDR1 LGHNT and CDR2 FRNRAP. CDR3 nucleotide sequence: TGTGCTAGTGGTCCCTCGGGACAGGGGTTCAGAGTTCTACCTTTGGACATGAACACTGAAGCTTTCTTT. This codes for CASGPSGQGFRVLPLDMNTEAFF.

The chain uses TRBV7-6 and TRBJ2-1; a possible D gene is TRBD2 (6 bases). Trimming took off 0 bases at V and 6 bases at J, with 12 bases between the two ends. Germline lookup yields CDR1 SGHVS and CDR2 FNYEAQ. This CDR3 spans 15 amino acids. The CDR3 here is CASSLAQGSGNEQFF. The CDR3 DNA sequence: TGTGCCAGCAGCTTAGCGCAGGGTAGCGGCAATGAGCAGTTCTTC.

The CDR3 sequence is CASKYLGGNTIYF. Written as DNA, the CDR3 is TGTGCCAGCAAGTACTTGGGTGGAAACACCATATATTTT. This chain links TRBV5-8 with TRBJ1-3, with D uncertain. Germline V gene lookup returns CDR1 SGHTS and CDR2 YDEGEE. The CDR3 is made up of 13 amino acids. V gave up 6 bases and J gave up 3 bases, with 10 bases separating them.

This clone has a single count. The gene calls are TRBV2 and TRBJ1-2, with 7 bases aligning to TRBD1. The CDR3 is 16 residues long. V gave up 5 bases and J gave up 4 bases; unmatched junction bases: 13. CDR1 and CDR2 from the germline V gene are SNHLY and FYNNEI. The CDR3 here is CASSSTGKGPFYGYTF. The CDR3 nucleotides read TGTGCCAGCAGTTCGACAGGGAAAGGTCCTTTCTATGGCTACACCTTC.

This sequence joins TRBV10-3 and TRBJ1-2; maybe TRBD1 (5 bases). V lost 0 bases and J 8 bases, leaving 13 bases between the germline ends. The CDR3 is 14 amino acids. CDR1 and CDR2 from the germline V gene are ENHRY and SYGVKD. CDR3 protein: CAISESGTSTGYTF. Written as DNA, the CDR3 is TGTGCCATCAGTGAGTCCGGGACCTCGACCGGCTACACCTTC.

This chain joins TRBV19 and TRBJ1-5; 7 bases fit TRBD1. This CDR3 has 17 amino acids. Per the germline V gene, CDR1 is LNHDA and CDR2 is SQIVND (reference sequence). V dropped 5 bases and J dropped 1; count of bases not matched to a gene: 11. The DNA of the CDR3 is TGTGCCAGTAGTTCCGCGACAGGGTCTTCGAGCAATCAGCCCCAGCATTTT. Its protein product is CASSSATGSSSNQPQHF.

The J gene is TRBJ2-5, the V gene TRBV19, with a tentative D call TRBD2 (5 bases). V lost 5 bases and J 2 bases, leaving 12 bases between the germline ends. Per germline, CDR1 LNHDA and CDR2 SQIVND (reference sequence). The CDR3 extends over 14 amino acids. CDR3 amino acids: CASSPDWQQETQYF. The CDR3 coding sequence is TGTGCCAGTAGTCCGGACTGGCAGCAAGAGACCCAGTACTTC.

The chain couples TRBV18 to TRBJ1-1; 8 bases fit TRBD1. The germline V gene has CDR1 KGHSH and CDR2 LQKENI. CDR3 size: 15 residues. J gave up 1 base and V 5 bases, and 6 bases lay outside the gene matches. CDR3 in amino acids: CASSSGQGGNTEAFF. The CDR3 DNA reads TGTGCCAGCTCAAGCGGACAGGGAGGGAACACTGAAGCTTTCTTT.

The rearrangement uses TRBV7-9 and TRBJ2-1, with 8 bases fitting TRBD1. V was clipped by 7 bases and J by 2 bases; unmatched bases: 4. The CDR3 totals 14 residues. Per germline, CDR1 SEHNR and CDR2 FQNEAQ (reference sequence). The CDR3 DNA sequence: TGTGCCAGCAACGACAGGGGCACCTACAATGAGCAGTTCTTC. This codes for CASNDRGTYNEQFF.

The gene calls are TRBV10-3 and TRBJ2-7; TRBD1 agrees at 7 bases. V shed 5 bases, J shed 0 bases, and the junction held 19 bases outside the gene matches. There are 19 residues in the CDR3. Germline V lookup: CDR1 ENHRY, CDR2 SYGVKD. The CDR3 loop reads CAISTTSGQTTLSSYEQYV. CDR3 sequence (DNA): TGTGCCATCAGTACCACCTCGGGACAGACAACGTTAAGCTCCTACGAGCAGTACGTC.

The rearrangement links TRBV15 to TRBJ2-5; unclear D gene. V was clipped by 1 base and J by 5 bases, with 8 bases between them. The CDR3 runs 13 residues. Germline V gene sequence: CDR1 LNHNV, CDR2 YYDKDF (reference sequence). As DNA, the CDR3 is TGTGCCACCAGCAGAGGACCGAGGGAGACCCAGTACTTC. Its protein product is CATSRGPRETQYF.

The chain has TRBV6-6 and TRBJ1-6; D is unresolved. This CDR3 is built from 15 residues. V lost 4 bases and J 9 bases, leaving 16 bases between the germline ends. Germline CDR1 reads MNHNY; CDR2 reads SVGAGI (reference sequence). CDR3 DNA: TGTGCCAGCAGTTCCCCTCGTGGCGGCGGTTCACCCCTCCACTTT. It yields the protein CASSSPRGGGSPLHF.

The rearrangement links TRBV29-1 to TRBJ1-1, with D unresolved. The CDR3 is made up of 11 amino acids. Germline V gene data show CDR1 as SQVTM and CDR2 as ANQGSEA. V dropped 2 bases and J dropped 8 bases, with 9 bases sitting between them. CDR3 sequence reads: CSVEKSTEAFF. CDR3 nucleotides: TGCAGCGTTGAAAAAAGCACCGAAGCTTTCTTT.

The J gene is TRBJ2-3, the V gene TRBV5-8, with 7 nucleotides matching TRBD2. The CDR3 totals 13 residues. The J segment lost 4 bases and the V segment lost 5 bases, leaving 4 bases of the junction unmatched. Germline lookup yields CDR1 SGHTS and CDR2 YDEGEE. In DNA, the CDR3 is TGTGCCAGCAGTATAGCGGGCTCAGATACGCAGTATTTT. The encoded protein is CASSIAGSDTQYF.

The rearrangement joins TRBV6-1 to TRBJ2-1, with a possible D match to TRBD2 (6 bases). The V gene's germline CDR1 is MNHNS and CDR2 SASEGT. This CDR3 has 14 amino acids. The V and J ends lost 5 bases and 7 bases respectively, with 15 bases between them. For the CDR3, the DNA is TGTGCCAGCAGTTCGAACACTAGCCCGAATGAGCAGTTCTTC. This codes for CASSSNTSPNEQFF.

The chain employs TRBV6-5 and TRBJ1-1, with D perhaps matching TRBD1 (6 bases). The CDR3 is 16 residues long. V lost 4 bases and J lost 1, with 16 bases in between. Germline CDR1 MNHEY, CDR2 SVGAGI. As DNA, the CDR3 is TGTGCCAGCAGTTCCCCGGGGGGGACACGGAACACTGAAGCTTTCTTT. This codes for CASSSPGGTRNTEAFF.

The chain is built from TRBV2 and TRBJ2-1; a weak D match, TRBD2 (6 bases). The germline gives CDR1 SNHLY, CDR2 FYNNEI. CDR3 size: 15 residues. V gave up 8 bases and J gave up 3 bases, with 17 bases separating them. CDR3 DNA sequence: TGTGCCAGCGCCCCATCCCGGGGGATCTACAATGAGCAGTTCTTC. Protein product: CASAPSRGIYNEQFF.